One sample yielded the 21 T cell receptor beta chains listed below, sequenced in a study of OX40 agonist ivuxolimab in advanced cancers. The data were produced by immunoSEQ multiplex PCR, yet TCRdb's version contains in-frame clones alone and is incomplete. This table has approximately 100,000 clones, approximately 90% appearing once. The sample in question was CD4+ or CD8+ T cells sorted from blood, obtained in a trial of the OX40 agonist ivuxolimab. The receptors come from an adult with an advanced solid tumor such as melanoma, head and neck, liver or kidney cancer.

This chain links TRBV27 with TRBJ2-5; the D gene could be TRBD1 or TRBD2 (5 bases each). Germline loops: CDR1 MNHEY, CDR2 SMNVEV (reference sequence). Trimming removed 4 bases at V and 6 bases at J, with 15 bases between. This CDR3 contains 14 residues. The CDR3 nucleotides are TGTGCCAGCAGTTCCCCGAGGGGCGCGAAGACCCAGTACTTC. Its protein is CASSSPRGAKTQYF.

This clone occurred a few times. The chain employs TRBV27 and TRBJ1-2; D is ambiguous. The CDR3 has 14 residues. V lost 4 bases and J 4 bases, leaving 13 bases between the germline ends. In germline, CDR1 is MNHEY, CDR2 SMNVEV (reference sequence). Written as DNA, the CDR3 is TGTGCCAGCAGTTCCTATGCAAACACCTATGGCTACACCTTC. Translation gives CASSSYANTYGYTF.

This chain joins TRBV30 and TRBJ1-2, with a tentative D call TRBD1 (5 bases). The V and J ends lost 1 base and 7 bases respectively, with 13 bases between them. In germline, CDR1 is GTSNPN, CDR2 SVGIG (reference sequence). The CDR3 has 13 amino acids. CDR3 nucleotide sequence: TGTGCCTGGAGTGGGGGACCAGGCGGTGGCTACACCTTC. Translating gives CAWSGGPGGGYTF.

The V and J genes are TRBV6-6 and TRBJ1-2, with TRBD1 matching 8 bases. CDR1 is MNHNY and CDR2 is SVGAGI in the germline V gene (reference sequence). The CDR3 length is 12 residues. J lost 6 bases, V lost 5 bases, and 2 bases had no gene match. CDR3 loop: CASSRTGNGYTF. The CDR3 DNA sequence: TGTGCCAGCAGTCGGACAGGGAATGGCTACACCTTC.

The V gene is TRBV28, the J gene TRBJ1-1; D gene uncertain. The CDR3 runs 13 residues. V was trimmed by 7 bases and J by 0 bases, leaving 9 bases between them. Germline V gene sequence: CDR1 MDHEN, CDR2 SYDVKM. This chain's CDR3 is CASKRDLNTEAFF. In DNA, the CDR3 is TGTGCCAGCAAGAGGGATTTGAACACTGAAGCTTTCTTT.

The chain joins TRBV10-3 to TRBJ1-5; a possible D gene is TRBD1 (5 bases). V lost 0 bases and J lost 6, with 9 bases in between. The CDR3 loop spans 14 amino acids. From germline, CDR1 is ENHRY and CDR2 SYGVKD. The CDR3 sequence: CAISESQGGQPQHF. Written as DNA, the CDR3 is TGTGCCATCAGTGAGTCGCAGGGTGGTCAGCCCCAGCATTTT.

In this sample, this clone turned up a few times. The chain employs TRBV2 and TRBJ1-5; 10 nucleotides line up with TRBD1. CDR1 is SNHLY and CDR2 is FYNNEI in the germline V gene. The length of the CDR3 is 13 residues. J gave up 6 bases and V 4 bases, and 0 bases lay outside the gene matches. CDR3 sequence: CASSGQGAQPQHF. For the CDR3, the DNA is TGTGCCAGCAGTGGACAGGGGGCTCAGCCCCAGCATTTT. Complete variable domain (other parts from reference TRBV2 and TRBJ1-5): EPEVTQTPSHQVTQMGQEVILRCVPISNHLYFYWYRQILGQKVEFLVSFYNNEISEKSEIFDDQFSVERPDGSNFTLKIRSTKLEDSAMYFCASSGQGAQPQHFGDGTRLSIL.

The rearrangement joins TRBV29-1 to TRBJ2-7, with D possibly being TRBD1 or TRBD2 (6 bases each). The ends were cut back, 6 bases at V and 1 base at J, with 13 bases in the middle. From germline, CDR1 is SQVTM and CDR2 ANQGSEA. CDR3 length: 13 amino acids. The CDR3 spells CSVQTRGSYEQYF. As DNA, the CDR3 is TGCAGCGTCCAGACTAGGGGGTCCTACGAGCAGTACTTC.

CDR3 sequence reads: CASSPRQGETQYF. The CDR3 DNA is TGTGCCAGCAGCCCCAGACAGGGAGAGACCCAGTACTTC. The chain has TRBV7-8 and TRBJ2-5; 7 nucleotides line up with TRBD1. Germline V gene data show CDR1 as SGHVS and CDR2 as FQNEAQ. CDR3 length equals 13 residues. The trim removed 5 bases at V and 4 bases at J, leaving 4 bases unmatched.

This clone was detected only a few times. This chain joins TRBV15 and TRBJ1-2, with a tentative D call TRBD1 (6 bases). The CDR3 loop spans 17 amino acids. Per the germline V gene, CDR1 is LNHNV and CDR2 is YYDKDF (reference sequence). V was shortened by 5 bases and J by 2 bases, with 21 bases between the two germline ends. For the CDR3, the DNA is TGTGCCACCAGCCCCCAGGGGCGTCAAGGAGGCAACTATGGCTACACCTTC. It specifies CATSPQGRQGGNYGYTF.

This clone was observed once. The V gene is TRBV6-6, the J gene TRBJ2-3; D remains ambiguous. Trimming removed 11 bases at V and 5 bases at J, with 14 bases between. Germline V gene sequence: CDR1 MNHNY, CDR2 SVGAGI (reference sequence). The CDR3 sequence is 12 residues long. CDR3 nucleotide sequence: TGTGCCTCGCGAGGCCCTGAAGATACGCAGTATTTT. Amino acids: CASRGPEDTQYF.

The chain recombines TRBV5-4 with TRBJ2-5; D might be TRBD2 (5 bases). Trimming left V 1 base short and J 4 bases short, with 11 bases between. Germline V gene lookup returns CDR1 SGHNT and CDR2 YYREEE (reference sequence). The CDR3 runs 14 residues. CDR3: CASSLRTGSETQYF. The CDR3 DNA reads TGTGCCAGCAGCTTGAGGACGGGGTCAGAGACCCAGTACTTC.

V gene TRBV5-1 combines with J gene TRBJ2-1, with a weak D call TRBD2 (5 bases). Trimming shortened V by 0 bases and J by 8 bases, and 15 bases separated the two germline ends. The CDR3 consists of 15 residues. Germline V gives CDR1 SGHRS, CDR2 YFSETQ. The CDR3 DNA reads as TGCGCCAGCAGCTTGGCCGAGGGCAGAGGGCATGAGCAGTTCTTC. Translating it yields CASSLAEGRGHEQFF.

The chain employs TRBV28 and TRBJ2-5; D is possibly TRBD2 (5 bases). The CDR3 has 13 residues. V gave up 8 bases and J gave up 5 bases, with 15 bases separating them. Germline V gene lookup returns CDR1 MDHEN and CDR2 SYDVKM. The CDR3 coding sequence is TGTGCCAGCGGTAAGGCGACGGGGGAGACCCAGTACTTC. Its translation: CASGKATGETQYF.

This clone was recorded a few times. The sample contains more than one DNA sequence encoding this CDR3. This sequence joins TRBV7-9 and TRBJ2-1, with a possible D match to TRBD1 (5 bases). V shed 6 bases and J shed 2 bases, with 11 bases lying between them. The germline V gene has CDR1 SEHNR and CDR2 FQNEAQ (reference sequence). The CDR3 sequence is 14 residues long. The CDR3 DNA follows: TGTGCCAGCAGTCCGACAGAGACCTACAATGAGCAGTTCTTC. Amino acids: CASSPTETYNEQFF.

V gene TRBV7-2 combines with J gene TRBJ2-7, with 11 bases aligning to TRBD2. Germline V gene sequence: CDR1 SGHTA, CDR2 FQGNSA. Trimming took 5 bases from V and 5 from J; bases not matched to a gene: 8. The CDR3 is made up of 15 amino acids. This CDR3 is CASSRSGGATNEQYF. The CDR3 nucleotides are TGTGCCAGCAGCCGTAGCGGGGGGGCAACCAACGAGCAGTACTTC.

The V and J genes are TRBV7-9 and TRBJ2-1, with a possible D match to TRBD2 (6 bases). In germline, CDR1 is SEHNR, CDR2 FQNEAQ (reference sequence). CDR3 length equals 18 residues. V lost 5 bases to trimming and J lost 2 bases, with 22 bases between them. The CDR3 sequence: CASSPPQTVRTTYNEQFF. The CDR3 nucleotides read TGTGCCAGCAGCCCACCGCAGACCGTACGGACTACCTACAATGAGCAGTTCTTC. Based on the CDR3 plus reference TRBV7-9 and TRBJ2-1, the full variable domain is DTGVSQNPRHKITKRGQNVTFRCDPISEHNRLYWYRQTLGQGPEFLTYFQNEAQLEKSRLLSDRFSAERPKGSFSTLEIQRTEQGDSAMYLCASSPPQTVRTTYNEQFFGPGTRLTVL.

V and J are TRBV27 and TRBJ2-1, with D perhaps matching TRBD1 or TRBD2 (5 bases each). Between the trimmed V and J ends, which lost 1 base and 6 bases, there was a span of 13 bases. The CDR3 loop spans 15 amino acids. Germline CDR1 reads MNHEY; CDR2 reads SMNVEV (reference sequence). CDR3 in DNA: TGTGCCAGCAGTTTATTTTCGGGGCCTGGCAATGAGCAGTTCTTC. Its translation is CASSLFSGPGNEQFF.

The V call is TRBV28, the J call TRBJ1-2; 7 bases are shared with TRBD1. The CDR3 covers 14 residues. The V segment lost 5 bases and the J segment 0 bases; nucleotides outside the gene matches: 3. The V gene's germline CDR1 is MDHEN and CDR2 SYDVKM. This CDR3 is CASSTGTANYGYTF. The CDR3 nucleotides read TGTGCCAGCAGTACAGGGACAGCTAACTATGGCTACACCTTC.

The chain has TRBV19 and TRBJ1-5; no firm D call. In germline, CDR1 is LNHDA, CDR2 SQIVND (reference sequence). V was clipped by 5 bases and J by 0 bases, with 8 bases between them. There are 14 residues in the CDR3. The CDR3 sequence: CASSPGSSNQPQHF. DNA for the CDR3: TGTGCCAGTAGTCCCGGGTCTAGCAATCAGCCCCAGCATTTT.

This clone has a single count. This CDR3 is CASSTDRGAEQFF. The CDR3 region has the DNA TGTGCCAGTAGCACGGACAGGGGAGCTGAGCAGTTCTTC. V gene TRBV19 combines with J gene TRBJ2-1; 9 bases line up with TRBD1. Germline V gives CDR1 LNHDA, CDR2 SQIVND (reference sequence). CDR3 length equals 13 residues. V lost 6 bases and J lost 9; bases outside the gene matches: 6.